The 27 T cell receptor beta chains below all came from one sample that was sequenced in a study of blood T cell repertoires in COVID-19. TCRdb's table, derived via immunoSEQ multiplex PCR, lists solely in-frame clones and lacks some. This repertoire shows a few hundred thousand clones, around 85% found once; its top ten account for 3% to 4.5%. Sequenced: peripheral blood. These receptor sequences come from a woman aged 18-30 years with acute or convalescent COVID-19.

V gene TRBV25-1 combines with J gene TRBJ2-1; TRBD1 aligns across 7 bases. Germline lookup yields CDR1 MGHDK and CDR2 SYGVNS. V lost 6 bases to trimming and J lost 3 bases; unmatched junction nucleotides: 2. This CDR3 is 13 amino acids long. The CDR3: CASRGTVYNEQFF. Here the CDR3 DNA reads TGTGCCAGCAGGGGGACAGTCTACAATGAGCAGTTCTTC. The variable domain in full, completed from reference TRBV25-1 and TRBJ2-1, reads EADIYQTPRYLVIGTGKKITLECSQTMGHDKMYWYQQDPGMELHLIHYSYGVNSTEKGDLSSESTVSRIRTEHFPLTLESARPSHTSQYLCASRGTVYNEQFFGPGTRLTVL.

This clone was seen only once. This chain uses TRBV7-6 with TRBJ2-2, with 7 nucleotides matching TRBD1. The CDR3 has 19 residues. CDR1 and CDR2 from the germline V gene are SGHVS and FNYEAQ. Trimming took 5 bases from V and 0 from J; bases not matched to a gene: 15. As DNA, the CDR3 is TGTGCCAGCAGCGTACGCCCGGTTGGGACAGAATCGAACACCGGGGAGCTGTTTTTT. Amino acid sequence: CASSVRPVGTESNTGELFF.

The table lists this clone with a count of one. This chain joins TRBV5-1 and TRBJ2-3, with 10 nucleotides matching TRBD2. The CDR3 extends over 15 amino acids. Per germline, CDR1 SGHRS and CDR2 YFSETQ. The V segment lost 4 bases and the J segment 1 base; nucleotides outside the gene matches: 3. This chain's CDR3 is CASSQGTSGTDTQYF. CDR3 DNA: TGCGCCAGCAGCCAAGGGACTAGCGGCACAGATACGCAGTATTTT.

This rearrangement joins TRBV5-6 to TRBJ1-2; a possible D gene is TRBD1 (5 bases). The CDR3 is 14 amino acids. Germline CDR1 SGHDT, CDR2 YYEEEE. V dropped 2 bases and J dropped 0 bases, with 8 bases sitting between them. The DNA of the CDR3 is TGTGCCAGCAGCTTCAGGGAAACTAACTATGGCTACACCTTC. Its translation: CASSFRETNYGYTF.

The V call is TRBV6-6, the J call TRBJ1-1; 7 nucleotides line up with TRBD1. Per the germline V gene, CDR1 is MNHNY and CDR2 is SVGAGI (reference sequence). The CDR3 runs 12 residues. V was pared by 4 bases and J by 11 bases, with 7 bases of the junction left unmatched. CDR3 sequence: CASSSDRAFAFF. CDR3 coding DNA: TGTGCCAGCAGTTCCGACAGGGCGTTCGCTTTCTTT.

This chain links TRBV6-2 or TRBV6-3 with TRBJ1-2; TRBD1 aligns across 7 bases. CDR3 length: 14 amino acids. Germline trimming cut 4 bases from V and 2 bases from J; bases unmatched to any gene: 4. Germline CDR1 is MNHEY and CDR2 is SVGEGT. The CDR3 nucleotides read TGTGCCAGCAGTTTAGGGGGCGCCAACTATGGCTACACCTTC. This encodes CASSLGGANYGYTF.

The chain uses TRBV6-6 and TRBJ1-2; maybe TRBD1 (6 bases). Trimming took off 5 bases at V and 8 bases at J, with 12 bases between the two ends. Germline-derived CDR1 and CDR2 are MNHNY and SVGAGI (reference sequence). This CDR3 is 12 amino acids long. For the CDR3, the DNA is TGTGCCAGCAGTAAAGCCCAGGGGGGCTACACCTTC. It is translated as CASSKAQGGYTF.

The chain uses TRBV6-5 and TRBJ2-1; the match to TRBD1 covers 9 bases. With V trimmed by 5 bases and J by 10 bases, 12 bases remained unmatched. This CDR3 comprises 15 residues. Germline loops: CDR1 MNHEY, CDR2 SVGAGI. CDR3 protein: CASSQWGQGLGEQFF. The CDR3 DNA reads TGTGCCAGCAGTCAGTGGGGACAGGGCCTGGGGGAGCAGTTCTTC.

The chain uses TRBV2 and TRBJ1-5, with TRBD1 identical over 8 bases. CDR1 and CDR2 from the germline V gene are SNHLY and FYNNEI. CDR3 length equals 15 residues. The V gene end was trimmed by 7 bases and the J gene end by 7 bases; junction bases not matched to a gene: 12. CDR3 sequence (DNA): TGTGCCAGCACCTACTCTCAGGGGGCAAGGCAGCCCCAGCATTTT. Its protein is CASTYSQGARQPQHF. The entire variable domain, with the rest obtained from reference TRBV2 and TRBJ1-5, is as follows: EPEVTQTPSHQVTQMGQEVILRCVPISNHLYFYWYRQILGQKVEFLVSFYNNEISEKSEIFDDQFSVERPDGSNFTLKIRSTKLEDSAMYFCASTYSQGARQPQHFGDGTRLSIL.

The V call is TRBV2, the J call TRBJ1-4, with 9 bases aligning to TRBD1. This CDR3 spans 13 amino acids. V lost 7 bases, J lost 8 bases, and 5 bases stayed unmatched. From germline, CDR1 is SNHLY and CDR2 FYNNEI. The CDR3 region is CASTRDRAEKLFF. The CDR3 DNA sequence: TGTGCCAGCACCCGGGACAGGGCCGAAAAACTGTTTTTT.

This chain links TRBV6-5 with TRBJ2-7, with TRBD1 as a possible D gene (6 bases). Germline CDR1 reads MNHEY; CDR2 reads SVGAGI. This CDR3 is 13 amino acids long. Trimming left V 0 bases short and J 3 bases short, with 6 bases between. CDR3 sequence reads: CASSYSDSYEQYF. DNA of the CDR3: TGTGCCAGCAGTTACTCGGACAGCTACGAGCAGTACTTC.

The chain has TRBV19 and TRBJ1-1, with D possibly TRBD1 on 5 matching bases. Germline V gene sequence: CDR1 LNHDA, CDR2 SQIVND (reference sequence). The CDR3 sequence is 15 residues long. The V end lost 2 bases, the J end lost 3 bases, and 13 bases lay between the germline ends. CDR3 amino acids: CASSIPGKVDTEAFF. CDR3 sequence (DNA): TGTGCCAGTAGTATACCAGGGAAAGTTGACACTGAAGCTTTCTTT. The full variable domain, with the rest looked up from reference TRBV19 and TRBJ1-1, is DGGITQSPKYLFRKEGQNVTLSCEQNLNHDAMYWYRQDPGQGLRLIYYSQIVNDFQKGDIAEGYSVSREKKESFPLTVTSAQKNPTAFYLCASSIPGKVDTEAFFGQGTRLTVV.

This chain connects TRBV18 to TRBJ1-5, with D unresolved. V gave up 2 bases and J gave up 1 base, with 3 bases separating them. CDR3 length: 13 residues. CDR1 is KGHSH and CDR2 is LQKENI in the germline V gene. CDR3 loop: CASSPESNQPQHF. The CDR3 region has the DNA TGTGCCAGCTCACCAGAGAGCAATCAGCCCCAGCATTTT.

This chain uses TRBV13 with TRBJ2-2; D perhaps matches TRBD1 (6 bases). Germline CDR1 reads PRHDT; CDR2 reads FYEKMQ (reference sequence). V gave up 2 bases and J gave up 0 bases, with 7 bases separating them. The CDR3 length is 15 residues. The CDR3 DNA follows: TGTGCCAGCAGCTTACGACAGGCGAACACCGGGGAGCTGTTTTTT. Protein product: CASSLRQANTGELFF.

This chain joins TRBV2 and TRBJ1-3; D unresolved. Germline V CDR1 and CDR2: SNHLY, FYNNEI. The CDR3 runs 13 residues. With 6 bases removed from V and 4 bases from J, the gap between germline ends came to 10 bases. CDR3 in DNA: TGTGCCAGCAGGGTGGCTCAGGGAAACACCATATATTTT. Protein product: CASRVAQGNTIYF.

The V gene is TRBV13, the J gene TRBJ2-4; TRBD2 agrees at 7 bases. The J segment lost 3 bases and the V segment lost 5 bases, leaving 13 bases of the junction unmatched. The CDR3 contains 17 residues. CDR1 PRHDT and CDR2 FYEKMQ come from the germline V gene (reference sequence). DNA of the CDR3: TGTGCCAGCAGCCCCGGGGAGGGCTACCTGGACAAAAACATTCAGTACTTC. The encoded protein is CASSPGEGYLDKNIQYF.

In DNA form, the CDR3 reads TGTGCCAGCAGCGAGGGAGGTTGGGAAAAACTGTTTTTT. This translates into CASSEGGWEKLFF. The V gene is TRBV9, the J gene TRBJ1-4; D gene unclear. This CDR3 comprises 13 residues. V was shortened by 3 bases and J by 8 bases, with 11 bases between the two germline ends. CDR1 is SGDLS and CDR2 is YYNGEE in the germline V gene.

The CDR3 region has the DNA TGTGCCAGCTCACCGGACATAGGCCGGTCAGATACGCAGTATTTT. It specifies CASSPDIGRSDTQYF. The gene calls are TRBV18 and TRBJ2-3; possibly TRBD1 for D (5 bases). This CDR3 spans 15 amino acids. Trimming took 3 bases from V and 4 from J, leaving 14 bases between them. The germline V gene encodes CDR1 KGHSH and CDR2 LQKENI.

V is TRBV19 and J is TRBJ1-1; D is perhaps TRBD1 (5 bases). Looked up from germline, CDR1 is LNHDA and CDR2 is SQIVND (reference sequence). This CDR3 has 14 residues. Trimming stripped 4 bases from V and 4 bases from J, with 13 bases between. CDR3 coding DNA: TGTGCCAGTAGTACCTCGGGGAGGGGCACTGAAGCTTTCTTT. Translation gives CASSTSGRGTEAFF.

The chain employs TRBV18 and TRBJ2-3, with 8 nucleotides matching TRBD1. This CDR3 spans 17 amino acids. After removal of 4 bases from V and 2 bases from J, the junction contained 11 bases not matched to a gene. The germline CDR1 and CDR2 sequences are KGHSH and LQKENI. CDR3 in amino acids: CASSQNAGTGNTDTQYF. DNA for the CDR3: TGTGCCAGCTCACAGAACGCCGGGACAGGCAACACAGATACGCAGTATTTT.

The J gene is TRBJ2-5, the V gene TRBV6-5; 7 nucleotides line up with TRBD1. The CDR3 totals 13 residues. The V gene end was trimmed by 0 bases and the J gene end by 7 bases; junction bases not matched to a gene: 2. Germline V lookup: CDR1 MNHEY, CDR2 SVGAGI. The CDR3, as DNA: TGTGCCAGCAGTTACTCGACAGGGTTGACCCAGTACTTC. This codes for CASSYSTGLTQYF.

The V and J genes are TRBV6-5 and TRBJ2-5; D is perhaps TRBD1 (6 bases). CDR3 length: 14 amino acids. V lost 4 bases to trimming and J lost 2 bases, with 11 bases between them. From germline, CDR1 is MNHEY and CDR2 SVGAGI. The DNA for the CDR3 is TGTGCCAGCAGTTCCATGACAGGACAAGAGACCCAGTACTTC. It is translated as CASSSMTGQETQYF.

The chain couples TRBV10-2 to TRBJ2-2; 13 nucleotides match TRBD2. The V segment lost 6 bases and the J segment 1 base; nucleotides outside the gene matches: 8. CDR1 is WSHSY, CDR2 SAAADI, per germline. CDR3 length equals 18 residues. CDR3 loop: CASRQLAGGPMNTGELFF. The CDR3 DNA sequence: TGCGCCAGCAGACAACTAGCGGGAGGGCCTATGAACACCGGGGAGCTGTTTTTT.

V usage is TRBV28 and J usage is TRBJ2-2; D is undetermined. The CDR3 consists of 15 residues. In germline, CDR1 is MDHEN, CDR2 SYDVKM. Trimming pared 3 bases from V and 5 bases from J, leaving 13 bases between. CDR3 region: CASSFLGYRTGELFF. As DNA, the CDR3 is TGTGCCAGCAGTTTCCTCGGATACAGAACCGGGGAGCTGTTTTTT.

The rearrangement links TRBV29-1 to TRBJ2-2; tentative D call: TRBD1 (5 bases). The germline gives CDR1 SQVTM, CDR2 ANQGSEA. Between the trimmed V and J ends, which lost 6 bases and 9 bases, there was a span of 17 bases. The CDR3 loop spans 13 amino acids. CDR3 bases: TGCAGCGTCGCCCCCCCGGACACAAGGGAGCTGTTTTTT. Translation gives CSVAPPDTRELFF.

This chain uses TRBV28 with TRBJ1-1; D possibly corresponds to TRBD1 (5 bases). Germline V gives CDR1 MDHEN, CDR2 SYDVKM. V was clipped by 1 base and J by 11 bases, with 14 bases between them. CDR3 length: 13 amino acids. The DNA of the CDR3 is TGTGCCAGCAGTTTATACCGGGGGGAAGCCGCTTTCTTT. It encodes CASSLYRGEAAFF.

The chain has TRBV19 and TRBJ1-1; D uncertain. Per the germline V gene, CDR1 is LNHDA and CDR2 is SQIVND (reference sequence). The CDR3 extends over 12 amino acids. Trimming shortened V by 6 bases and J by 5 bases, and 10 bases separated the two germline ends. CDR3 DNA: TGTGCCAGTAGAAATGGAGGAACTGAAGCTTTCTTT. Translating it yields CASRNGGTEAFF. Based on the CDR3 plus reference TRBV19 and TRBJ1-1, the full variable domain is DGGITQSPKYLFRKEGQNVTLSCEQNLNHDAMYWYRQDPGQGLRLIYYSQIVNDFQKGDIAEGYSVSREKKESFPLTVTSAQKNPTAFYLCASRNGGTEAFFGQGTRLTVV.